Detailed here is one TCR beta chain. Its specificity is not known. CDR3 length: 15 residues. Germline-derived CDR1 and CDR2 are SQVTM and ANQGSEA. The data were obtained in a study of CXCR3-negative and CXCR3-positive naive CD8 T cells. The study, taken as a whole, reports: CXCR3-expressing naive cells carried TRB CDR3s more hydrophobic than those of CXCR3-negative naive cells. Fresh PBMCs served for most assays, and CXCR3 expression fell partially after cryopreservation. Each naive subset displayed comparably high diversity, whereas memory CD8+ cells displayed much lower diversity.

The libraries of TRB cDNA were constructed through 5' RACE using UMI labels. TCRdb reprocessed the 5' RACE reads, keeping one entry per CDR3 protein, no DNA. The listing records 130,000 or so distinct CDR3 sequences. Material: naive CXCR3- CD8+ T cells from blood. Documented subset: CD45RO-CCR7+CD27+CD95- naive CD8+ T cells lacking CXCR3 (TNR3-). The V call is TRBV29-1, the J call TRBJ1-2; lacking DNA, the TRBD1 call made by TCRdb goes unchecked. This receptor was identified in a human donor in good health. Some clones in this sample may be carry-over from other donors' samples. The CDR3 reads CSVNPPTGFNHGYTF.